What follows is one T cell receptor (beta chain) and its context. The antigen remains unidentified. One junction end disagrees with the germline gene, perhaps due to a read error. This sample was taken from a study of cytomegalovirus exposure and HLA in healthy donors. General study points: TCR beta sequences reportedly predicted the HLA-A and HLA-B alleles of most subjects accurately.

The CDR3 sequence is 15 residues long. Germline V gene sequence: CDR1 SEHNR, CDR2 FQNEAQ (reference sequence). Primers for the PCR totalled 60 Vbeta and 13 Jbeta. The data were produced by immunoSEQ multiplex PCR, yet TCRdb's version contains in-frame clones alone and is incomplete. Of 150,000 to 170,000 clones listed, 60% to 75% were seen once; the top ten hold about 2.6%. The source of this sequence is a man between 18 and 35 years old in good health and CMV-seronegative. Material for sequencing was PBMCs. The rearrangement joins TRBV7-9 to TRBJ2-1, with D maybe TRBD2 (6 bases). In DNA, the CDR3 is TGTTCCAGCAGCCTGCCGGGACTTCCGAGCAATGAGCAGTTCTTC. Translated, it gives CSSSLPGLPSNEQFF.